Below are 32 T cell receptor beta chains sequenced from a single sample in a study of blood T cell repertoires in COVID-19. The protocol was immunoSEQ multiplex PCR, while the TCRdb copy is restricted to in-frame clones and leaves out a portion. The sample shows about half a million clones, 70% to 90% of them seen only once. Sequencing used peripheral blood. The receptors were sampled from a human donor in a cohort sampled during active COVID-19.

This clone was observed a few times. CDR3 nucleotide sequence: TGTGCCAGCAGCCGGGACAGGGGCACCGGGGAGCTGTTTTTT. Translating gives CASSRDRGTGELFF. The chain is built from TRBV7-2 and TRBJ2-2; TRBD1 agrees at 10 bases. The CDR3 runs 14 residues. V dropped 5 bases and J dropped 4; count of bases not matched to a gene: 1. Per germline, CDR1 SGHTA and CDR2 FQGNSA.

The gene calls are TRBV5-4 and TRBJ1-2; D is unclear. CDR1 and CDR2 from the germline V gene are SGHNT and YYREEE (reference sequence). The V end was cut by 0 bases, the J end by 5 bases, with 5 bases between. CDR3 size: 12 residues. In nucleotides, the CDR3 is TGTGCCAGCAGCTTGGCAAAATATGGCTACACCTTC. It translates to CASSLAKYGYTF.

This sequence joins TRBV7-9 and TRBJ2-7; D possibly corresponds to TRBD1 (6 bases). The CDR3 extends over 15 amino acids. From germline, CDR1 is SEHNR and CDR2 FQNEAQ (reference sequence). The germline V and J ends were trimmed by 4 bases and 5 bases, with 18 bases remaining between them. Here the CDR3 DNA reads TGTGCCAGCAGCTCCTATCGCGACAGGTTTAACGAGCAGTACTTC. It yields the protein CASSSYRDRFNEQYF. Supplemented by reference TRBV7-9 and TRBJ2-7, the full variable domain reads DTGVSQNPRHKITKRGQNVTFRCDPISEHNRLYWYRQTLGQGPEFLTYFQNEAQLEKSRLLSDRFSAERPKGSFSTLEIQRTEQGDSAMYLCASSSYRDRFNEQYFGPGTRLTVT.

This sequence joins TRBV6-5 and TRBJ1-5; a possible D gene is TRBD1 (6 bases). Germline CDR1 is MNHEY and CDR2 is SVGAGI. The CDR3 is 14 amino acids. Between the trimmed V and J ends, which lost 6 bases and 7 bases, there was a span of 16 bases. The CDR3 here is CASSGYYRDQPQHF. The CDR3 nucleotides are TGTGCCAGCAGCGGATACTACAGGGACCAGCCCCAGCATTTT.

The chain recombines TRBV7-3 with TRBJ2-1; 9 nucleotides agree with TRBD1. CDR1 is SGHTA and CDR2 is FQGTGA in the germline V gene. V trimming: 5 bases; J trimming: 8 bases; junction bases outside the gene matches: 10. CDR3 length: 15 amino acids. The CDR3 spells CASSPTGTGYYEQFF. CDR3 nucleotide sequence: TGTGCCAGCAGCCCTACCGGGACAGGGTACTATGAGCAGTTCTTC.

The chain couples TRBV11-2 to TRBJ1-3, with D unclear. Germline CDR1 SGHAT, CDR2 FQNNGV. The CDR3 has 15 amino acids. Trimming removed 3 bases from V and 2 bases from J, with 11 bases in between. The CDR3 spells CASSFQRAAGNTIYF. In DNA, the CDR3 is TGTGCCAGCAGCTTCCAGAGGGCTGCTGGAAACACCATATATTTT.

V gene TRBV4-3 combines with J gene TRBJ1-2; 7 bases are a match to TRBD1. This CDR3 comprises 15 residues. Germline lookup yields CDR1 LGHNA and CDR2 YSLEER. The ends lost 2 bases at V and 3 bases at J; junction bases unmatched: 6. DNA for the CDR3: TGCGCCAGCAGCCAATCAATTACAGGGGACTATGGCTACACCTTC. Its protein product is CASSQSITGDYGYTF.

This clone was observed once. This sequence joins TRBV28 and TRBJ1-5; unclear D gene. Trimming took off 3 bases at V and 1 base at J, with 10 bases between the two ends. CDR1 MDHEN and CDR2 SYDVKM come from the germline V gene. This CDR3 comprises 15 residues. The CDR3 sequence: CASSFPAGSNQPQHF. The CDR3 region has the DNA TGTGCCAGCAGTTTTCCGGCCGGGAGCAATCAGCCCCAGCATTTT.

The chain employs TRBV9 and TRBJ2-2, with 16 bases lining up with TRBD2. Germline V gives CDR1 SGDLS, CDR2 YYNGEE. This CDR3 region has 23 residues. V dropped 3 bases and J dropped 2; count of bases not matched to a gene: 19. CDR3 sequence reads: CASSESGTTGTSGRASNTGELFF. Written as DNA, the CDR3 is TGTGCCAGCAGCGAGTCGGGAACCACCGGGACTAGCGGGAGGGCTTCTAACACCGGGGAGCTGTTTTTT.

Here the CDR3 reads CASSSQGLLETQYF. For the CDR3, the DNA is TGTGCCAGCAGTTCTCAAGGACTGCTTGAGACCCAGTACTTC. The chain carries TRBV7-3 and TRBJ2-5; maybe TRBD2 (5 bases). The CDR3 totals 14 residues. The germline gives CDR1 SGHTA, CDR2 FQGTGA. The ends were cut back, 6 bases at V and 5 bases at J, with 16 bases in the middle.

The chain uses TRBV6-2 or TRBV6-3 and TRBJ2-2; TRBD1 aligns across 9 bases. V was clipped by 5 bases and J by 4 bases; unmatched bases: 2. The CDR3 spans 14 residues. The germline V gene has CDR1 MNHEY and CDR2 SVGEGT. The CDR3 loop reads CASSDRGSTGELFF. The CDR3 DNA reads TGTGCCAGCAGTGACAGGGGGAGCACCGGGGAGCTGTTTTTT.

The rearrangement joins TRBV4-1 to TRBJ1-6, with D perhaps matching TRBD1 (6 bases). Germline loops: CDR1 MGHRA, CDR2 YSYEKL. Trimming pared 4 bases from V and 0 bases from J, leaving 19 bases between. The CDR3 runs 19 residues. This CDR3 reads CASSRLTPTGSSYNSPLHF. The DNA for the CDR3 is TGCGCCAGCAGCCGACTAACACCTACAGGGAGCTCCTATAATTCACCCCTCCACTTT.

V is TRBV28 and J is TRBJ1-3; no reliable D call. V was clipped by 5 bases and J by 0 bases, with 8 bases between them. Germline loops: CDR1 MDHEN, CDR2 SYDVKM. This CDR3 has 14 amino acids. Here the CDR3 DNA reads TGTGCCAGCAGTGTGTACAGCTCTGGAAACACCATATATTTT. Translation gives CASSVYSSGNTIYF. Supplemented by reference TRBV28 and TRBJ1-3, the full variable domain reads DVKVTQSSRYLVKRTGEKVFLECVQDMDHENMFWYRQDPGLGLRLIYFSYDVKMKEKGDIPEGYSVSREKKERFSLILESASTNQTSMYLCASSVYSSGNTIYFGEGSWLTVV.

The chain is built from TRBV6-6 and TRBJ2-3; 8 bases match TRBD1. V trimming: 5 bases; J trimming: 6 bases; junction bases outside the gene matches: 7. The CDR3 covers 14 residues. From germline, CDR1 is MNHNY and CDR2 SVGAGI (reference sequence). This CDR3 is CASSQGQGVDTQYF. The CDR3 nucleotides read TGTGCCAGCAGTCAAGGACAGGGCGTGGATACGCAGTATTTT.

The gene calls are TRBV4-1 and TRBJ1-3; maybe TRBD1 (6 bases). Germline V lookup: CDR1 MGHRA, CDR2 YSYEKL. Trimming removed 3 bases from V and 2 bases from J, with 11 bases in between. There are 15 residues in the CDR3. The CDR3 protein is CASSQGRGPGNTIYF. For the CDR3, the DNA is TGCGCCAGCAGCCAGGGCAGGGGACCTGGAAACACCATATATTTT.

The count of this clone is one. The V call is TRBV23-1, the J call TRBJ1-2; D perhaps matches TRBD1 (5 bases). TRBV23-1 falls under the ORF class, with uncertain function. CDR3 length equals 13 residues. Trimming took off 2 bases at V and 8 bases at J, with 12 bases between the two ends. CDR3 nucleotide sequence: TGCGCCAGCAGTCAAGGTGCCGGGGGAGGCTACACCTTC. This sequence encodes CASSQGAGGGYTF.

V is TRBV6-5 and J is TRBJ1-6, with 7 nucleotides matching TRBD1. CDR1 is MNHEY, CDR2 SVGAGI, per germline. The V segment lost 10 bases and the J segment 9 bases; nucleotides outside the gene matches: 6. The CDR3 contains 12 residues. For the CDR3, the DNA is TGTGCCATCAGGGGGGGTTTTTCACCCCTCCACTTT. This translates into CAIRGGFSPLHF.

This clone was found a few times. CDR3 protein: CASSLQNRESDTQYF. As DNA, the CDR3 is TGTGCCAGCAGCCTCCAAAACAGGGAGTCGGATACGCAGTATTTT. This chain connects TRBV11-2 to TRBJ2-3; possible D gene TRBD1, 6 bases. Germline V CDR1 and CDR2: SGHAT, FQNNGV. The V gene lost 5 bases and the J gene lost 6 bases, with 18 bases spanning the gap. The CDR3 consists of 15 residues. The full variable domain, its missing parts supplied by reference TRBV11-2 and TRBJ2-3, is EAGVAQSPRYKIIEKRQSVAFWCNPISGHATLYWYQQILGQGPKLLIQFQNNGVVDDSQLPKDRFSAERLKGVDSTLKIQPAKLEDSAVYLCASSLQNRESDTQYFGPGTRLTVL.

This chain links TRBV3-1 (or the pseudogene TRBV3-2) with TRBJ2-1; 7 positions match TRBD2. V lost 1 base and J lost 10; bases outside the gene matches: 13. Germline V CDR1 and CDR2: LGHDT, YNNKEL (reference sequence). CDR3 length equals 16 residues. DNA of the CDR3: TGTGCCAGCAGCCAAGGGGGGGTAGCGGGCCGCGGGGAGCAGTTCTTC. Translation: CASSQGGVAGRGEQFF.

This chain uses TRBV6-5 with TRBJ1-4; D uncertain. Trimming shortened V by 6 bases and J by 13 bases, and 12 bases separated the two germline ends. The CDR3 sequence is 11 residues long. Per the germline V gene, CDR1 is MNHEY and CDR2 is SVGAGI. CDR3 loop: CASREVKILFF. CDR3 coding DNA: TGTGCCAGCAGAGAGGTTAAAATACTGTTTTTT.

The V gene is TRBV5-6, the J gene TRBJ2-1; 7 bases agree with TRBD2. The V segment lost 3 bases and the J segment 0 bases; nucleotides outside the gene matches: 9. The V gene's germline CDR1 is SGHDT and CDR2 YYEEEE. CDR3 length equals 17 residues. In DNA, the CDR3 is TGTGCCAGCAGCTCTACTATCGGACTAGGCTCCTACAATGAGCAGTTCTTC. The encoded protein is CASSSTIGLGSYNEQFF.

This clone has only a few counts. This chain connects TRBV6-5 to TRBJ2-3; D gene uncertain. With 5 bases removed from V and 0 bases from J, the gap between germline ends came to 9 bases. The CDR3 consists of 14 residues. The germline V gene encodes CDR1 MNHEY and CDR2 SVGAGI. This chain's CDR3 is CASSTRLSTDTQYF. The DNA of the CDR3 is TGTGCCAGCAGTACCCGACTTAGCACAGATACGCAGTATTTT.

This chain joins TRBV30 and TRBJ2-3; 15 nucleotides line up with TRBD2. The CDR3 is 17 residues long. Trimming took 3 bases from V and 10 from J; bases not matched to a gene: 14. The germline CDR1 and CDR2 sequences are GTSNPN and SVGIG (reference sequence). CDR3 amino acids: CAWSPRGLAGGPLSQYF. CDR3 nucleotide sequence: TGTGCCTGGAGCCCCCGGGGACTAGCGGGAGGCCCCCTATCGCAGTATTTT. The full variable domain, completed using reference TRBV30 and TRBJ2-3, is SQTIHQWPATLVQPVGSPLSLECTVEGTSNPNLYWYRQAAGRGLQLLFYSVGIGQISSEVPQNLSASRPQDRQFILSSKKLLLSDSGFYLCAWSPRGLAGGPLSQYFGPGTRLTVL.

V gene TRBV2 combines with J gene TRBJ2-3; 10 bases line up with TRBD2. The CDR3 contains 16 residues. The J segment lost 1 base and the V segment lost 4 bases, leaving 5 bases of the junction unmatched. Germline V gives CDR1 SNHLY, CDR2 FYNNEI. DNA for the CDR3: TGTGCCAGCAGTGGTAGAAGCGGGAGGGGCACAGATACGCAGTATTTT. The encoded protein is CASSGRSGRGTDTQYF.

V gene TRBV19 combines with J gene TRBJ2-7; 8 bases map to TRBD1. The V gene end was trimmed by 6 bases and the J gene end by 0 bases; junction bases not matched to a gene: 10. This CDR3 contains 16 residues. CDR1 LNHDA and CDR2 SQIVND come from the germline V gene (reference sequence). As DNA, the CDR3 is TGTGCCAGTAGCAGATCCGGGACAGGTTTCTCCTACGAGCAGTACTTC. Translation: CASSRSGTGFSYEQYF.

The chain has TRBV19 and TRBJ1-4, with no clear D. With 6 bases removed from V and 7 bases from J, the gap between germline ends came to 6 bases. Germline assignment: CDR1 LNHDA and CDR2 SQIVND (reference sequence). This CDR3 is built from 11 residues. This CDR3 reads CASRQFEKLFF. The CDR3 DNA reads TGTGCCAGTAGACAGTTTGAAAAACTGTTTTTT.

This clone occurred once. The rearrangement joins TRBV7-6 to TRBJ2-1; 12 nucleotides agree with TRBD2. Germline V gene sequence: CDR1 SGHVS, CDR2 FNYEAQ. The ends lost 4 bases at V and 0 bases at J; junction bases unmatched: 4. The CDR3 covers 17 residues. In nucleotides, the CDR3 is TGTGCCAGCAGCTCCCTGACTAGCGGGGGCTCCTACAATGAGCAGTTCTTC. This codes for CASSSLTSGGSYNEQFF.

The chain carries TRBV5-6 and TRBJ2-5; 11 bases are a match to TRBD2. This CDR3 has 16 residues. Trimming removed 1 base from V and 2 bases from J; junction bases left unmatched: 4. Per germline, CDR1 SGHDT and CDR2 YYEEEE. The CDR3 sequence: CASSLLAGGGQETQYF. CDR3 coding DNA: TGTGCCAGCAGCTTGTTAGCGGGAGGGGGTCAAGAGACCCAGTACTTC.

The gene calls are TRBV29-1 and TRBJ2-1; the D gene is possibly TRBD2 (5 bases). Trimming pared 0 bases from V and 10 bases from J, leaving 13 bases between. CDR1 and CDR2 from the germline V gene are SQVTM and ANQGSEA. CDR3 length equals 13 residues. DNA for the CDR3: TGCAGCGTTGAAGATGGGCGGTGGAGGGAGCAGTTCTTC. Protein: CSVEDGRWREQFF.

V is TRBV19 and J is TRBJ2-4; 13 bases line up with TRBD2. The CDR3 totals 17 residues. Germline trimming cut 9 bases from V and 12 bases from J; bases unmatched to any gene: 20. Germline V gene data show CDR1 as LNHDA and CDR2 as SQIVND (reference sequence). This CDR3 reads CASLGTSGNFPSGGQYF. For the CDR3, the DNA is TGTGCCAGCCTAGGGACTAGCGGGAACTTCCCATCGGGGGGTCAGTACTTC. The full variable domain, rest sourced from reference TRBV19 and TRBJ2-4, is DGGITQSPKYLFRKEGQNVTLSCEQNLNHDAMYWYRQDPGQGLRLIYYSQIVNDFQKGDIAEGYSVSREKKESFPLTVTSAQKNPTAFYLCASLGTSGNFPSGGQYFGAGTRLSVL.

The V and J genes are TRBV9 and TRBJ2-4, with 7 bases lining up with TRBD1. The CDR3 has 15 amino acids. CDR1 and CDR2 from the germline V gene are SGDLS and YYNGEE. The V segment lost 0 bases and the J segment 3 bases; nucleotides outside the gene matches: 3. The CDR3 protein is CASSVGPGGKNIQYF. In nucleotides, the CDR3 is TGTGCCAGCAGCGTAGGCCCAGGGGGCAAAAACATTCAGTACTTC.

This chain links TRBV25-1 with TRBJ2-1; 9 nucleotides agree with TRBD2. Germline loops: CDR1 MGHDK, CDR2 SYGVNS. V gave up 8 bases and J gave up 4 bases; unmatched junction bases: 9. The CDR3 covers 15 residues. The CDR3 protein is CASAGVAGGYNEQFF. Written as DNA, the CDR3 is TGTGCCAGCGCAGGGGTGGCGGGGGGGTACAATGAGCAGTTCTTC. Complete variable domain (other parts from reference TRBV25-1 and TRBJ2-1): EADIYQTPRYLVIGTGKKITLECSQTMGHDKMYWYQQDPGMELHLIHYSYGVNSTEKGDLSSESTVSRIRTEHFPLTLESARPSHTSQYLCASAGVAGGYNEQFFGPGTRLTVL.